Given below is one T cell receptor beta chain in context. Sequencing used immunoSEQ multiplex PCR; TCRdb keeps in-frame clones, though not all of them. The data contain about 680,000 clones, about 90% of them singletons. As defined, naive CD8 cells were CD45RO-negative and positively selected for CCR7, with terminally differentiated effector memory CD45RA+ cells excluded. The sample comes from a study of shared clonotypes between healthy human individuals. Looked up from germline, CDR1 is SGHAT and CDR2 is FQNNGV. With 0 bases removed from V and 6 bases from J, the gap between germline ends came to 20 bases. This CDR3 contains 18 residues.

The V and J genes are TRBV11-2 and TRBJ1-4; no definite D call. This TCR derives from a young man in good health. The sample comprised naive CD8+ T cells sorted from blood. The CDR3 nucleotides read TGTGCCAGCAGCTTAGATTTCATGCCGGAAGATCGGGATGAAAAACTGTTTTTT. Protein sequence: CASSLDFMPEDRDEKLFF.